The TCR beta chain described here comes from a study of blood T cell repertoires in COVID-19 (TCRdb year 2020). For context, the study as a whole: Samples from collaborators originated in the United States, Italy and Spain and spanned both the acute and convalescent phases of COVID-19. The material from the prospective study consisted of cDNA or gDNA derived from T cells, B-cell-depleted T cells, or PBMCs. Deeply sampled blood TCRbeta repertoires from subjects exposed to, actively infected with, or recovered from COVID-19 were included in the dataset. The repertoires were released in a freely available public database meant as a resource for research on the immune response to SARS-CoV-2. Samples were obtained from the ongoing ImmuneRACE study (first 160 participants) and from some 1,300 subjects provided by 6 global collaborators. Sample metadata almost always included a de-identified subject ID, COVID-19 status, age in years and sex. HLA class I and class II types, where available, came from metadata supplied by the sample provider rather than from assay-based typing.

What the research found in general, with its limitations: How much clinical and demographic metadata was included differed by source and by participant, and the metadata was provided uncurated.

V is cut back by 7 bases and J by 6 bases, with 11 bases in the junction unmatched. CDR1 and CDR2 are read off the germline V gene as SQVTM and ANQGSEA. The cysteine opens and the phenylalanine closes a CDR3 of 15 amino acids. CDR3 DNA only is kept here, 45 bases in frame from base 1. In the case of this clone: Its antigen is still unknown. No much larger clonotype is one base removed from it; base qualities were not supplied.

Whole blood was collected in K2EDTA tubes by collaborating institutions according to the institutions' own protocols. For TCRbeta analysis, collaborators shipped samples as frozen whole blood, isolated PBMCs, or DNA extracted from either of those sample types. TCRbeta CDR3 regions were amplified from genomic DNA using the immunoSEQ Assay, a bias-controlled multiplex PCR. The source study handled its data this way. The number of nucleated cells in each sample was estimated by amplification of reference gene primers within the assay. Sequence reads were collapsed and filtered to measure the absolute abundance of every unique TCRbeta CDR3 rearrangement. Productive Simpson clonality was computed per sample as the square root of Simpson's diversity index over productive rearrangements. Not all clones reach the TCRdb copy of this immuneACCESS table, which keeps in-frame sequences only. Checked studies attribute under half of the gap to unresolved V genes and leave the rest unexplained. The V and J calls and clone size are taken from that table; D and trimming were inferred from the DNA. Recorded for this sample are about 250,000 clones; approximately 90% of them occurred a single time. Roughly 3% of the sample is taken by the ten largest.

The TCR was taken from a man younger than 35 with active or convalescent COVID-19. The sequenced sample was peripheral blood. The chain was built from TRBV29-1 and TRBJ2-2, with 10 middle bases fitting TRBD2. The CDR3 in this case is CSALLLAGAPGELFF. The nucleotide sequence reads TGCAGCGCCCTACTTCTAGCGGGAGCCCCCGGGGAGCTGTTTTTT.